This TCR beta chain was retrieved from a study of cytomegalovirus exposure and HLA in healthy donors. The length of the CDR3 is 15 residues. V trimming: 0 bases; J trimming: 3 bases; junction bases outside the gene matches: 2. Germline CDR1 is MNHEY and CDR2 is SMNVEV (reference sequence). Primers for the PCR totalled 60 Vbeta and 13 Jbeta. Assay: immunoSEQ multiplex PCR; the TCRdb copy retains only in-frame clones and omits some. This repertoire shows 120,000 to 150,000 clones, approximately 80% found once; its top ten account for 4.1%. Findings of the study overall: Roughly uniform sequencing depth across donors was assumed, possibly incorrectly.

This clone was detected only a few times. Its target is unknown. The source is a man aged 35 to 55 in good health and CMV-seropositive. The material sequenced was PBMCs. The J gene is TRBJ2-1, the V gene TRBV27; TRBD2 matches 7 bases. CDR3: CASSLSVAGYNEQFF. For the CDR3, the DNA is TGTGCCAGCAGTTTATCGGTAGCGGGCTACAATGAGCAGTTCTTC.